Shown below are 25 T cell receptor beta chains from a single sample sequenced in a study of blood T cells in healthy people across ages. Then a second PCR, running about 6 to 12 cycles, was carried out with a sample-barcoded 5' primer and a J-beta primer mix. TCRdb used MiXCR to reprocess the 5' RACE reads, holding one entry per CDR3 protein. The sample gives over 950,000 distinct CDR3 sequences, 51% of which show up once; over 20% is in the top ten. The sequencing input was blood. These receptors all stem from a woman aged 60 to 75 in good health.

This rearrangement joins TRBV29-1 to TRBJ1-4, with 8 positions matching TRBD1. The J segment lost 8 bases and the V segment lost 4 bases, leaving 9 bases of the junction unmatched. The CDR3 has 14 residues. CDR1 SQVTM and CDR2 ANQGSEA come from the germline V gene. The CDR3 region has the DNA TGCAGCGTTGCCCGCGGGACAGGACTCGAAAAACTGTTTTTT. This translates into CSVARGTGLEKLFF.

In its sample, this clonotype was seen once. The rearrangement joins TRBV20-1 to TRBJ2-3, with no clear D. V lost 0 bases, J lost 4 bases, and 5 bases lay in between. Per the germline V gene, CDR1 is DFQATT and CDR2 is SNEGSKA (reference sequence). This CDR3 comprises 12 residues. The CDR3 protein is CSARDRADTQYF. The CDR3 nucleotides read TGCAGTGCTAGAGATCGAGCAGATACGCAGTATTTT.

The table lists this clonotype with a count of one. The chain employs TRBV7-2 and TRBJ2-1; 7 positions agree with TRBD2. V was clipped by 10 bases and J by 11 bases; unmatched bases: 11. Per germline, CDR1 SGHTA and CDR2 FQGNSA. The CDR3 runs 12 residues. CDR3 sequence reads: CATQRAGRKQFF. Written as DNA, the CDR3 is TGTGCCACCCAGAGAGCGGGGAGGAAGCAGTTCTTC.

In nucleotides, the CDR3 is TGTGCCAGCTCACCTCCACAGGCTAGGAACACTGAAGCTTTCTTT. It yields the protein CASSPPQARNTEAFF. J is TRBJ1-1 and V is TRBV18; D is perhaps TRBD1 (5 bases). Trimming removed 3 bases at V and 1 base at J, with 12 bases between. This CDR3 has 15 amino acids. Germline V gene lookup returns CDR1 KGHSH and CDR2 LQKENI.

This clonotype was recorded only once. This rearrangement joins TRBV5-1 to TRBJ1-1; weak D call: TRBD1 (5 bases). Germline lookup yields CDR1 SGHRS and CDR2 YFSETQ. Trimming shortened V by 2 bases and J by 3 bases, and 8 bases separated the two germline ends. This CDR3 is 13 amino acids long. CDR3 nucleotide sequence: TGCGCCAGCAGCTTAGGACACGACACTGAAGCTTTCTTT. It codes for CASSLGHDTEAFF.

V is TRBV7-2 and J is TRBJ2-5; TRBD2 matches at 10 bases. With V trimmed by 1 base and J by 11 bases, 10 bases remained unmatched. Germline CDR1 is SGHTA and CDR2 is FQGNSA. This CDR3 is built from 15 residues. CDR3 sequence reads: CASSLGSSGSREQYF. CDR3 DNA sequence: TGTGCCAGCAGCTTAGGTTCTAGCGGGAGTCGGGAGCAGTACTTC.

The V call is TRBV29-1, the J call TRBJ1-2; no definite D call. V gave up 0 bases and J gave up 2 bases, with 7 bases separating them. This CDR3 comprises 13 residues. Germline CDR1 reads SQVTM; CDR2 reads ANQGSEA. This chain's CDR3 is CSVEEGRNYGYTF. The DNA for the CDR3 is TGCAGCGTTGAAGAAGGTCGAAACTATGGCTACACCTTC.

This clonotype turned up a few times. This chain links TRBV5-5 with TRBJ2-7; tentatively, D is TRBD2 (6 bases). Per the germline V gene, CDR1 is SGHKS and CDR2 is YYEKEE (reference sequence). This CDR3 spans 13 amino acids. Trimming pared 3 bases from V and 3 bases from J, leaving 10 bases between. The CDR3 DNA is TGTGCCAGCAGCTGGGGGGTCCTCTACGAGCAGTACTTC. Amino acids: CASSWGVLYEQYF.

CDR3 region: CASRPGPGELFF. The CDR3 nucleotides are TGTGCCAGCAGGCCCGGGCCCGGGGAGCTGTTTTTT. The rearrangement links TRBV6-6 to TRBJ2-2; the D is unclear. Germline assignment: CDR1 MNHNY and CDR2 SVGAGI (reference sequence). There are 12 residues in the CDR3. V shed 6 bases and J shed 6 bases, with 8 bases lying between them.

CDR3 loop: CASSPAGTGDTGELFF. CDR3 in DNA: TGTGCCAGCAGCCCAGCCGGGACAGGGGATACCGGGGAGCTGTTTTTT. The gene calls are TRBV11-2 and TRBJ2-2, with TRBD1 identical over 10 bases. Germline V gives CDR1 SGHAT, CDR2 FQNNGV. The junction had 8 bases not matched to a gene; V was cut back by 5 bases and J by 5 bases. This CDR3 region has 16 residues.

The chain uses TRBV4-1 and TRBJ2-6; tentatively, D is TRBD2 (5 bases). Germline V gene lookup returns CDR1 MGHRA and CDR2 YSYEKL. The V gene lost 1 base and the J gene lost 0 bases, with 13 bases spanning the gap. This CDR3 spans 18 amino acids. The CDR3 bases are TGCGCCAGCAGCCAAGGCCGGCCTCGGGGCTCTGGGGCCAACGTCCTGACTTTC. It encodes CASSQGRPRGSGANVLTF.

V and J are TRBV28 and TRBJ2-1; D possibly matches TRBD1 or TRBD2 (5 bases each). Germline lookup yields CDR1 MDHEN and CDR2 SYDVKM. CDR3 length equals 17 residues. The ends were cut back, 5 bases at V and 6 bases at J, with 23 bases in the middle. CDR3 coding DNA: TGTGCCAGCAGTCTTACACCGGGGCAACGTTCACCCAATGAGCAGTTCTTC. This sequence encodes CASSLTPGQRSPNEQFF.

This sequence joins TRBV2 and TRBJ2-7, with 8 bases lining up with TRBD1. The germline V gene encodes CDR1 SNHLY and CDR2 FYNNEI. This CDR3 has 13 amino acids. The V gene end was trimmed by 4 bases and the J gene end by 5 bases; junction bases not matched to a gene: 4. The CDR3 loop reads CASSGTGRDEQYF. The DNA of the CDR3 is TGTGCCAGCAGTGGGACAGGGCGCGACGAGCAGTACTTC.

The V gene is TRBV7-6, the J gene TRBJ2-3, with D possibly being TRBD2 (5 bases). The CDR3 has 16 amino acids. With 1 base removed from V and 3 bases from J, the gap between germline ends came to 14 bases. Germline V lookup: CDR1 SGHVS, CDR2 FNYEAQ. CDR3 sequence reads: CASSLGRPGGTDTQYF. The CDR3 DNA is TGTGCCAGCAGCTTAGGTCGTCCAGGCGGGACAGATACGCAGTATTTT.

The chain combines TRBV7-9 with TRBJ2-4, with 8 bases matching TRBD1. Judging by the DNA end, TRBJ2-7 fits better; the J call may be wrong. Germline-derived CDR1 and CDR2 are SEHNR and FQNEAQ (reference sequence). The CDR3 contains 18 residues. CDR3 DNA sequence: TGTGCCAGCAGCTTAGGGACAGGGTTGGGAGGCGGGGACTACGAGCAGTACTTC. Its translation is CASSLGTGLGGGDYEQYF.

This clonotype was counted only a few times. The gene calls are TRBV11-3 and TRBJ2-3; the D is unclear. Germline CDR1 is SGHNT and CDR2 is YENEEA. Deletions cut 1 base from V and 4 bases from J, with 9 bases between. The CDR3 sequence is 14 residues long. CDR3 region: CASSLGDPADTQYF. As DNA, the CDR3 is TGTGCCAGCAGCTTAGGTGACCCCGCAGATACGCAGTATTTT.

This chain uses TRBV6-1 with TRBJ2-5, with D perhaps given as TRBD1 or TRBD2 (5 bases each). TRBJ2-7 explains the end of the DNA better; the J call may be wrong. The CDR3 runs to 13 residues. Germline values: CDR1 MNHNS, CDR2 SASEGT. CDR3: CASSWDATYEQYF. The CDR3 coding sequence is TGTGCCAGCAGTTGGGACGCCACCTACGAGCAGTACTTC.

With respect to this clonotype: Germline and junction disagree at one end, which may indicate a read error. The chain carries TRBV5-1 and TRBJ1-5; no definite D call. CDR1 SGHRS and CDR2 YFSETQ come from the germline V gene. This CDR3 has 13 amino acids. Written as DNA, the CDR3 is TGCACCAGCAGCGTGGAGGTTAATCAGCCCCAGCATTTT. This encodes CTSSVEVNQPQHF. The whole variable domain, remainder taken from reference TRBV5-1 and TRBJ1-5, is KAGVTQTPRYLIKTRGQQVTLSCSPISGHRSVSWYQQTPGQGLQFLFEYFSETQRNKGNFPGRFSGRQFSNSRSEMNVSTLELGDSALYLCTSSVEVNQPQHFGDGTRLSIL.

Only a few counts were recorded for this clonotype. This chain links TRBV28 with TRBJ2-3, with D perhaps matching TRBD2 (5 bases). This CDR3 contains 18 residues. Per the germline V gene, CDR1 is MDHEN and CDR2 is SYDVKM. The V end lost 4 bases, the J end lost 2 bases, and 22 bases lay between the germline ends. The CDR3 bases are TGTGCCAGCAGTTCGCCCTCCGAGGAGACTATAAACACAGATACGCAGTATTTT. It encodes CASSSPSEETINTDTQYF.

This clonotype was counted only a few times. The chain couples TRBV7-3 to TRBJ2-7; the match to TRBD2 covers 7 bases. The CDR3 has 13 residues. Germline CDR1 SGHTA, CDR2 FQGTGA. J was trimmed by 6 bases and V by 5 bases; bases with no gene match: 7. DNA for the CDR3: TGTGCCAGCAGCGACACTAGCGCCAGCGAGCAGTACTTC. It codes for CASSDTSASEQYF.

This clonotype showed up just a few times. The CDR3 protein is CASSLGAFGTSGSYEQYF. The CDR3, as DNA: TGTGCCAGCAGCTTAGGGGCGTTCGGGACTAGCGGCTCCTACGAGCAGTACTTC. V gene TRBV11-2 combines with J gene TRBJ2-7; 11 bases are a match to TRBD2. From germline, CDR1 is SGHAT and CDR2 FQNNGV. The CDR3 is 18 amino acids. V shed 1 base and J 0 bases; nucleotides not matched to a gene: 8.

The chain employs TRBV9 and TRBJ1-4; unclear D gene. The germline V gene encodes CDR1 SGDLS and CDR2 YYNGEE. V was cut by 1 base and J by 3 bases, with 16 bases left in between. This CDR3 comprises 17 residues. Written as DNA, the CDR3 is TGTGCCAGCAGCGTAAAGCCCGAACGAGGATCTAATGAAAAACTGTTTTTT. It translates to CASSVKPERGSNEKLFF.

V is TRBV5-1 and J is TRBJ2-7; either TRBD1 or TRBD2 may supply D (5 bases each). This CDR3 has 14 residues. Trimming stripped 4 bases from V and 2 bases from J, with 13 bases between. The germline gives CDR1 SGHRS, CDR2 YFSETQ. CDR3: CASSGGTRAYEQYF. The CDR3 DNA sequence: TGCGCCAGCAGCGGGGGAACCCGAGCCTACGAGCAGTACTTC. Together with reference TRBV5-1 and TRBJ2-7, the CDR3 gives the full variable domain: KAGVTQTPRYLIKTRGQQVTLSCSPISGHRSVSWYQQTPGQGLQFLFEYFSETQRNKGNFPGRFSGRQFSNSRSEMNVSTLELGDSALYLCASSGGTRAYEQYFGPGTRLTVT.

The genes are TRBV7-9 and TRBJ2-7; 8 positions match TRBD1. The CDR3 extends over 15 amino acids. The V and J ends lost 0 bases and 4 bases, in that order; junction bases with no gene match: 5. Germline CDR1 reads SEHNR; CDR2 reads FQNEAQ (reference sequence). In nucleotides, the CDR3 is TGTGCCAGCAGCTTAGCGGGGGGACAGGAGTACGAGCAGTACTTC. As protein: CASSLAGGQEYEQYF. Using reference TRBV7-9 and TRBJ2-7 for the parts outside the CDR3, the full variable domain is DTGVSQNPRHKITKRGQNVTFRCDPISEHNRLYWYRQTLGQGPEFLTYFQNEAQLEKSRLLSDRFSAERPKGSFSTLEIQRTEQGDSAMYLCASSLAGGQEYEQYFGPGTRLTVT.

The chain joins TRBV20-1 to TRBJ1-5, with a possible D match to TRBD1 (5 bases). Trimming cost V 4 bases and J 2 bases, with 27 bases left between them. This CDR3 has 19 residues. CDR1 and CDR2 (germline): DFQATT, SNEGSKA (reference sequence). The CDR3 nucleotides are TGCAGTGCTACCCTGGGCAGCGTGTTGGGGTTAGGGGGCAATCAGCCCCAGCATTTT. Its translation: CSATLGSVLGLGGNQPQHF.